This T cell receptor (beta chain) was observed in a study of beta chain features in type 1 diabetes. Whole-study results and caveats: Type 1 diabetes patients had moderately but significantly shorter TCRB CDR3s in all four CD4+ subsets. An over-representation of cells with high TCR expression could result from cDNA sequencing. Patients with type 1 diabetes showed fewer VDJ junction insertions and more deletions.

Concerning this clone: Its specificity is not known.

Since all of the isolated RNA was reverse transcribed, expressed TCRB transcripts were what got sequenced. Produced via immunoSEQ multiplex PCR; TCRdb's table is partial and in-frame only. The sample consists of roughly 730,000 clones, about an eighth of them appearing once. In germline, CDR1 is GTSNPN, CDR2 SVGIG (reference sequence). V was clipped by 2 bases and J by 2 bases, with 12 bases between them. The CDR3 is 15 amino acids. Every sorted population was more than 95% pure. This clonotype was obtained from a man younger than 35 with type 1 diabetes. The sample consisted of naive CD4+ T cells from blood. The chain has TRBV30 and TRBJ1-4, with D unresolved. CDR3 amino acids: CAWSYGSVTNEKLFF. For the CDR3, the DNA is TGTGCCTGGAGTTACGGGTCGGTGACTAATGAAAAACTGTTTTTT. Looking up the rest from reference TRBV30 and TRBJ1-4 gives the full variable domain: SQTIHQWPATLVQPVGSPLSLECTVEGTSNPNLYWYRQAAGRGLQLLFYSVGIGQISSEVPQNLSASRPQDRQFILSSKKLLLSDSGFYLCAWSYGSVTNEKLFFGSGTQLSVL.